Shown below are 17 T cell receptor beta chains from a single sample sequenced in a study of Graves' ophthalmopathy and Graves' hyperthyroidism. Amplified material comprised TCR beta CDR3 regions derived from RNA transcripts. Following a first-round RT-PCR that used HTBI primers, a second-round multiplex PCR was carried out. From the multiplex PCR reads, TCRdb called clonotypes with MiXCR, one entry per CDR3 protein. The repertoire holds approximately 540,000 distinct CDR3 sequences, with just under 40% as singletons. Specimen: peripheral blood or thyroid tissue (not recorded which). The receptor source for this set is an adult man with Graves' hyperthyroidism.

This rearrangement joins TRBV7-9 to TRBJ2-3, with D tentatively TRBD1 or TRBD2 (7 bases each). The CDR3 covers 17 residues. Trimming removed 1 base at V and 2 bases at J, with 16 bases between. The V gene's germline CDR1 is SEHNR and CDR2 FQNEAQ (reference sequence). This CDR3 is CASSLGRGGQSTDTQYF. The DNA of the CDR3 is TGTGCCAGCAGCTTAGGCAGGGGGGGTCAATCCACAGATACGCAGTATTTT.

This clonotype has more than one count but fewer than ten. The chain is built from TRBV11-2 and TRBJ1-1; possibly TRBD1 for D (6 bases). V was pared by 1 base and J by 6 bases, with 12 bases between. The CDR3 consists of 14 residues. Germline V gene sequence: CDR1 SGHAT, CDR2 FQNNGV. CDR3 protein: CASSLVPGAAEAFF. The CDR3 DNA reads as TGTGCCAGCAGCTTAGTTCCAGGGGCGGCTGAAGCTTTCTTT.

The chain couples TRBV11-2 to TRBJ2-2; D gene ambiguous. Germline CDR1 and CDR2: SGHAT and FQNNGV. V lost 11 bases, J lost 0 bases, and 19 bases lay in between. CDR3 length: 16 amino acids. The CDR3: CAWSMFSGANTGELFF. CDR3 DNA: TGTGCCTGGAGTATGTTTAGTGGGGCGAACACCGGGGAGCTGTTTTTT.

This clonotype was seen many times. The chain carries TRBV15 and TRBJ1-4; TRBD1 is a possible D gene (5 bases). The V gene's germline CDR1 is LNHNV and CDR2 YYDKDF (reference sequence). The length of the CDR3 is 15 residues. V was trimmed by 1 base and J by 5 bases, leaving 11 bases between them. The CDR3 spells CATSRAGGGNEKLFF. For the CDR3, the DNA is TGTGCCACCAGCAGAGCGGGGGGAGGCAATGAAAAACTGTTTTTT.

This clonotype occurred many times. It is likely a read error, because the conserved phenylalanine at the end of the CDR3 is missing. In DNA form, the CDR3 reads TGCAGTGCTGCGGAAGGACAGGGAACAGAGACCCAGTACCTC. It is translated as CSAAEGQGTETQYL. The rearrangement links TRBV20-1 to TRBJ2-5; 8 bases are shared with TRBD1. The CDR3 contains 14 residues. With 5 bases clipped from V and 4 bases from J, the junction kept 9 bases outside the gene matches. Germline V gene data show CDR1 as DFQATT and CDR2 as SNEGSKA (reference sequence).

This clonotype was detected once. V is TRBV7-8 and J is TRBJ1-3, with a weak D call TRBD1 (5 bases). The germline V and J ends were trimmed by 5 bases and 7 bases, with 18 bases remaining between them. Germline loops: CDR1 SGHVS, CDR2 FQNEAQ. CDR3 size: 15 residues. The CDR3 is CASSPAGLAANTIYF. In DNA form, the CDR3 reads TGTGCCAGCAGCCCTGCGGGACTAGCGGCGAACACCATATATTTT.

This clonotype was counted between two and nine times. V is TRBV6-5 and J is TRBJ2-5, with 8 bases that match TRBD2. Germline-derived CDR1 and CDR2 are MNHEY and SVGAGI. The CDR3 is 15 amino acids. V dropped 1 base and J dropped 0; count of bases not matched to a gene: 1. This CDR3 reads CASSYLLADQETQYF. For the CDR3, the DNA is TGTGCCAGCAGTTACTTACTAGCGGACCAAGAGACCCAGTACTTC.

V gene TRBV15 combines with J gene TRBJ2-5; 8 nucleotides align to TRBD2. The last part of the DNA fits TRBJ2-1 better; the J call may be wrong. Germline V gene data show CDR1 as LNHNV and CDR2 as YYDKDF (reference sequence). This CDR3 is built from 18 residues. The CDR3 DNA sequence: TGTGCCACCAGTATCGATTTCCAGGCGGGAGGAGGTTACAATGAGCAGTTCTTC. Residues: CATSIDFQAGGGYNEQFF.

The chain uses TRBV7-2 and TRBJ2-7; a weak D match, TRBD2 (7 bases). Trimming left V 4 bases short and J 1 base short, with 14 bases between. This CDR3 comprises 15 residues. The germline V gene encodes CDR1 SGHTA and CDR2 FQGNSA. CDR3 sequence: CASSWGGGASYEQYF. CDR3 DNA sequence: TGTGCCAGCAGCTGGGGGGGGGGGGCTTCCTACGAGCAGTACTTC. The entire variable domain, with the rest obtained from reference TRBV7-2 and TRBJ2-7, is as follows: GAGVSQSPSNKVTEKGKDVELRCDPISGHTALYWYRQSLGQGLEFLIYFQGNSAPDKSGLPSDRFSAERTGGSVSTLTIQRTQQEDSAVYLCASSWGGGASYEQYFGPGTRLTVT.

Only a few counts were recorded for this clonotype. V usage is TRBV5-1 and J usage is TRBJ1-2; 10 bases agree with TRBD1. CDR3 size: 15 residues. Germline CDR1 is SGHRS and CDR2 is YFSETQ. V lost 4 bases to trimming and J lost 5 bases; unmatched junction nucleotides: 8. The chain's CDR3 is CASSRPGQGFYGYTF. DNA of the CDR3: TGCGCCAGCAGCCGTCCGGGACAGGGGTTTTATGGCTACACCTTC. Full variable domain (rest looked up from reference TRBV5-1 and TRBJ1-2): KAGVTQTPRYLIKTRGQQVTLSCSPISGHRSVSWYQQTPGQGLQFLFEYFSETQRNKGNFPGRFSGRQFSNSRSEMNVSTLELGDSALYLCASSRPGQGFYGYTFGSGTRLTVV.

This clonotype appeared a few times. A read error may explain this, as a much larger clone is one base away. This chain connects TRBV2 to TRBJ1-2; 9 bases align to TRBD1. This CDR3 is built from 15 residues. V lost 6 bases and J lost 4; bases outside the gene matches: 9. Per the germline V gene, CDR1 is SNHLY and CDR2 is FYNNEI. CDR3 residues: CASSLTGTGIYGYTF. The CDR3 DNA sequence: TGTGCCAGCAGCCTCACTGGGACAGGGATCTATGGCTACACCTTC. Based on the CDR3 plus reference TRBV2 and TRBJ1-2, the full variable domain is EPEVTQTPSHQVTQMGQEVILRCVPISNHLYFYWYRQILGQKVEFLVSFYNNEISEKSEIFDDQFSVERPDGSNFTLKIRSTKLEDSAMYFCASSLTGTGIYGYTFGSGTRLTVV.

The chain is built from TRBV6-1 and TRBJ1-5; the match to TRBD1 covers 7 bases. With 2 bases clipped from V and 11 bases from J, the junction kept 3 bases outside the gene matches. The CDR3 is 12 residues long. Germline V gene data show CDR1 as MNHNS and CDR2 as SASEGT. DNA for the CDR3: TGTGCCAGCAGTGAAAGAACAGGGGCCCAGCATTTT. Translation gives CASSERTGAQHF.

The V gene is TRBV10-3, the J gene TRBJ2-7; 10 positions match TRBD1. Losses at the gene ends were 6 bases for V and 4 bases for J; bases not matched to a gene: 3. The length of the CDR3 is 13 residues. The germline V gene encodes CDR1 ENHRY and CDR2 SYGVKD. CDR3 DNA sequence: TGTGCCATCAGGCTGGACAGGGGGTACGAGCAGTACTTC. Translated, it gives CAIRLDRGYEQYF.

The sample holds many counts of this clonotype. The V call is TRBV27, the J call TRBJ2-7; D remains ambiguous. The CDR3 sequence is 13 residues long. Trimming took off 6 bases at V and 3 bases at J, with 12 bases between the two ends. Germline CDR1 reads MNHEY; CDR2 reads SMNVEV (reference sequence). CDR3 sequence (DNA): TGTGCCAGCAGCCCCTCACTCTTCTACGAGCAGTACTTC. Translation gives CASSPSLFYEQYF.

This chain links TRBV7-6 with TRBJ1-1, with D unclear. Germline V CDR1 and CDR2: SGHVS, FNYEAQ. CDR3 size: 13 residues. Trimming took off 1 base at V and 7 bases at J, with 10 bases between the two ends. The DNA for the CDR3 is TGTGCCAGCAGCTTAGTTTCCGGCAATGAAGCTTTCTTT. It specifies CASSLVSGNEAFF.

This clonotype was observed a handful of times. The J gene is TRBJ1-6, the V gene TRBV27; D uncertain. This CDR3 has 16 amino acids. The ends were cut back, 5 bases at V and 7 bases at J, with 18 bases in the middle. The germline V gene encodes CDR1 MNHEY and CDR2 SMNVEV (reference sequence). CDR3 sequence: CASSPTPWERNSPLHF. Written as DNA, the CDR3 is TGTGCCAGCAGTCCTACCCCGTGGGAGAGAAATTCACCCCTCCACTTT.

The chain is built from TRBV19 and TRBJ1-3; possible D gene TRBD1, 6 bases. The V and J ends lost 8 bases and 2 bases respectively, with 22 bases between them. Germline CDR1 LNHDA, CDR2 SQIVND (reference sequence). The CDR3 length is 17 residues. The CDR3 nucleotides are TGTGCCAGTCCCTCAAACCGATATGACAGGCCTGGAAACACCATATATTTT. Protein product: CASPSNRYDRPGNTIYF.